Below are 10 T cell receptor beta chains sequenced from a single sample in a study of blood T cell repertoires in COVID-19. TCRdb's table, derived via immunoSEQ multiplex PCR, lists solely in-frame clones and lacks some. Seen here are fewer than 500,000 clones, roughly 86% observed once, and the top ten hold roughly 1.4%. The sequenced sample was PBMCs or T cells enriched from blood (not recorded which). These receptors all come from a man aged 25 to 40 who had recovered from COVID-19.

The chain couples TRBV7-2 to TRBJ2-7; D possibly corresponds to TRBD2 (5 bases). This CDR3 region has 16 residues. V shed 0 bases and J shed 8 bases, with 20 bases lying between them. Germline V gene data show CDR1 as SGHTA and CDR2 as FQGNSA. The CDR3 bases are TGTGCCAGCAGCTTAGCGGACCCTTTTACGACTACGAAGCAGTACTTC. Translating gives CASSLADPFTTTKQYF.

This chain's CDR3 is CASSGQGGQPQHF. The CDR3 DNA sequence: TGTGCCAGTAGCGGACAGGGGGGTCAGCCCCAGCATTTT. The chain recombines TRBV19 with TRBJ1-5; 10 bases match TRBD1. Germline V gives CDR1 LNHDA, CDR2 SQIVND (reference sequence). This CDR3 contains 13 residues. Trimming at V came to 6 bases and at J to 6 bases, leaving 2 bases not matched to a gene.

This chain links TRBV27 with TRBJ2-7; 14 bases align to TRBD2. CDR3 size: 13 residues. Trimming removed 10 bases from V and 6 bases from J; junction bases left unmatched: 5. Germline CDR1 is MNHEY and CDR2 is SMNVEV (reference sequence). DNA of the CDR3: TGTGCCACCACCGGACTAGCGGGGGGCGAGCAGTACTTC. It codes for CATTGLAGGEQYF.

V gene TRBV4-1 combines with J gene TRBJ2-1; maybe TRBD2 (6 bases). V lost 4 bases to trimming and J lost 5 bases, with 9 bases between them. Germline V gene sequence: CDR1 MGHRA, CDR2 YSYEKL. The CDR3 is 13 residues long. Written as DNA, the CDR3 is TGCGCCAGCAGCCTGGGACTTCACAATGAGCAGTTCTTC. It codes for CASSLGLHNEQFF.

This clone was seen more than once but under ten times. DNA for the CDR3: TGTGCCAGCAGCTTATCAGGGGCGAATCAGCCCCAGCATTTT. This codes for CASSLSGANQPQHF. The chain uses TRBV7-2 and TRBJ1-5; weak D call: TRBD1 (6 bases). The CDR3 is 14 amino acids. The V end was cut by 2 bases, the J end by 4 bases, with 9 bases between. CDR1 is SGHTA and CDR2 is FQGNSA in the germline V gene.

CDR3 sequence: CSVDTGYGYTF. In DNA, the CDR3 is TGCAGCGTTGATACCGGCTATGGCTACACCTTC. The gene calls are TRBV29-1 and TRBJ1-2; D gene uncertain. The CDR3 runs to 11 residues. V was trimmed by 3 bases and J by 4 bases, leaving 6 bases between them. Germline-derived CDR1 and CDR2 are SQVTM and ANQGSEA.

J is TRBJ1-2 and V is TRBV5-6; tentative D call: TRBD1 (5 bases). V lost 0 bases and J 4 bases, leaving 16 bases between the germline ends. CDR1 is SGHDT, CDR2 YYEEEE, per germline. The length of the CDR3 is 16 residues. Here the CDR3 DNA reads TGTGCCAGCAGCTTGGAATGGAGGGGCCGGGGCTATGGCTACACCTTC. Encoded protein: CASSLEWRGRGYGYTF.

J is TRBJ1-3 and V is TRBV6-5; 7 bases are shared with TRBD1. CDR3 length: 15 amino acids. CDR1 MNHEY and CDR2 SVGAGI come from the germline V gene. J was trimmed by 0 bases and V by 6 bases; bases with no gene match: 5. CDR3 DNA sequence: TGTGCCAGCAGGAGGGGACAGCTCTCTGGAAACACCATATATTTT. Encoded protein: CASRRGQLSGNTIYF.

V gene TRBV4-1 combines with J gene TRBJ1-5, with D perhaps TRBD1 (6 bases). CDR1 is MGHRA and CDR2 is YSYEKL in the germline V gene. V gave up 1 base and J gave up 7 bases, with 14 bases separating them. The CDR3 extends over 15 amino acids. The CDR3 nucleotides are TGCGCCAGCAGCCAAGTCCGGCAGGGGAACCAGCCCCAGCATTTT. It translates to CASSQVRQGNQPQHF.

The chain joins TRBV27 to TRBJ2-1; 14 bases fit TRBD2. The J segment lost 12 bases and the V segment lost 8 bases, leaving 12 bases of the junction unmatched. Germline lookup yields CDR1 MNHEY and CDR2 SMNVEV (reference sequence). CDR3 length: 15 amino acids. The CDR3 DNA is TGTGCCAGCGTCTCCTCGGGACTAGCGGGGGACCTGCAGTTCTTC. This sequence encodes CASVSSGLAGDLQFF.